This entry lists 13 T cell receptor beta chains sequenced from one sample in a study of radiation and T cells in renal cell carcinoma (dated by TCRdb to about 2020). The sample's time point label is to be understood as: blood 2 weeks post-SBRT. Per the publication, the treatment or condition label means: 15 Gy SBRT to primary tumor, nephrectomy 4 weeks later. Library generation was performed with the immunoSEQ multiplex PCR assay. Imported from immuneACCESS, the table was reduced by TCRdb to in-frame sequences with V and J called. These copies leave out some clones; in studies compared against another copy, an unresolved V gene accounts for under half, and the cause of the remainder is not known. The sample table contains about 65,000 clones; only one count was recorded for roughly 79% of them. The leading ten clones occupy roughly 6.1% of the sample. This material consisted of blood, taken from a patient whose treatment included radiotherapy and nephrectomy. Receptor source: a man in his sixties with renal cell carcinoma.

By share, this clone counts as medium-sized. V gene TRBV7-7 combines with J gene TRBJ2-3, with 8 bases matching TRBD1. V shed 2 bases and J 2 bases; nucleotides not matched to a gene: 3. The CDR3 runs to 15 residues. Germline V gives CDR1 SSHAT, CDR2 FNYEAQ (reference sequence). DNA for the CDR3: TGTGCCAGCAGCTTAACAGGGGGTTACACAGATACGCAGTATTTT. The encoded protein is CASSLTGGYTDTQYF.

V is TRBV19 and J is TRBJ2-1; 10 bases line up with TRBD1. The CDR3 covers 14 residues. The junction had 2 bases not matched to a gene; V was cut back by 5 bases and J by 4 bases. Germline CDR1 and CDR2: LNHDA and SQIVND (reference sequence). The CDR3: CASSRDRGYNEQFF. CDR3 nucleotide sequence: TGTGCCAGTAGTCGGGACAGGGGTTACAATGAGCAGTTCTTC.

In DNA, the CDR3 is TGTGCCAGCGTGGGGGGGCCCGCGGGGGATACGCAGTATTTT. It translates to CASVGGPAGDTQYF. The chain combines TRBV27 with TRBJ2-3; TRBD2 is a possible D gene (7 bases). Germline V gives CDR1 MNHEY, CDR2 SMNVEV (reference sequence). This CDR3 region has 14 residues. V shed 8 bases and J shed 6 bases, with 18 bases lying between them.

This chain links TRBV19 with TRBJ2-7, with a tentative D call TRBD1 (6 bases). The germline V gene has CDR1 LNHDA and CDR2 SQIVND (reference sequence). V dropped 8 bases and J dropped 1 base, with 12 bases sitting between them. This CDR3 has 13 residues. CDR3 nucleotide sequence: TGTGCCAGTGGACAGACCGGGTCCTACGAGCAGTACGTC. This codes for CASGQTGSYEQYV.

The chain uses TRBV19 and TRBJ2-5, with a possible D match to TRBD2 (6 bases). There are 16 residues in the CDR3. The ends were cut back, 1 base at V and 4 bases at J, with 16 bases in the middle. The germline CDR1 and CDR2 sequences are LNHDA and SQIVND (reference sequence). CDR3 bases: TGTGCCAGTAGTATAGCTTTCGGACGGCGGGGAGAGACCCAGTACTTC. Translating gives CASSIAFGRRGETQYF.

The chain recombines TRBV7-9 with TRBJ2-2; 11 positions agree with TRBD2. V shed 5 bases, J shed 7 bases, and the junction held 12 bases outside the gene matches. The CDR3 loop spans 17 amino acids. CDR1 and CDR2 from the germline V gene are SEHNR and FQNEAQ (reference sequence). CDR3 bases: TGTGCCAGCAGCACCAGTTTTCTAGCGGGGGGTCTCGGGGAGCTGTTTTTT. It translates to CASSTSFLAGGLGELFF. The complete variable domain, with remaining parts taken from reference TRBV7-9 and TRBJ2-2, reads DTGVSQNPRHKITKRGQNVTFRCDPISEHNRLYWYRQTLGQGPEFLTYFQNEAQLEKSRLLSDRFSAERPKGSFSTLEIQRTEQGDSAMYLCASSTSFLAGGLGELFFGEGSRLTVL.

This clone was counted a single time. The genes are TRBV7-9 and TRBJ2-7, with TRBD1 as a possible D gene (6 bases). The CDR3 extends over 12 amino acids. Trimming shortened V by 5 bases and J by 3 bases, and 8 bases separated the two germline ends. Germline V gives CDR1 SEHNR, CDR2 FQNEAQ (reference sequence). The CDR3 coding sequence is TGTGCCAGCAGCAGACAGGACTACGAGCAGTACGTC. This encodes CASSRQDYEQYV.

The V call is TRBV19, the J call TRBJ1-2; the match to TRBD1 covers 7 bases. V dropped 10 bases and J dropped 8; count of bases not matched to a gene: 13. This CDR3 has 13 residues. Germline CDR1 is LNHDA and CDR2 is SQIVND (reference sequence). The CDR3 nucleotides read TGTGCCACTAGACCACAGGGGATCTCCGGCTACACCTTC. It is translated as CATRPQGISGYTF.

This clone was counted a few times. V and J are TRBV14 and TRBJ1-1, with D uncertain. Germline V gene lookup returns CDR1 SGHDN and CDR2 FVKESK. V gave up 0 bases and J gave up 1 base, with 6 bases separating them. The CDR3 runs to 14 residues. CDR3 sequence: CASSQEVRNTEAFF. DNA for the CDR3: TGTGCCAGCAGCCAAGAAGTGAGGAACACTGAAGCTTTCTTT.

The J gene is TRBJ2-4, the V gene TRBV29-1; 8 nucleotides line up with TRBD2. V shed 4 bases and J 6 bases; nucleotides not matched to a gene: 8. The length of the CDR3 is 14 residues. Germline CDR1 is SQVTM and CDR2 is ANQGSEA. CDR3 in DNA: TGCAGCGTTGCACGGGGGGGCCAAGGAAACATTCAGTACTTC. Its translation: CSVARGGQGNIQYF.

The chain combines TRBV6-6 with TRBJ1-2; 8 bases match TRBD1. Germline loops: CDR1 MNHNY, CDR2 SVGAGI (reference sequence). The V segment lost 11 bases and the J segment 7 bases; nucleotides outside the gene matches: 9. The CDR3 sequence is 12 residues long. As DNA, the CDR3 is TGTGCCTCCGTCCAGGGGGCCGGTGGCTACACCTTC. Protein: CASVQGAGGYTF.

This sequence joins TRBV10-3 and TRBJ1-6, with D possibly matching TRBD1 (5 bases). This CDR3 has 14 residues. Germline CDR1 is ENHRY and CDR2 is SYGVKD. V was pared by 5 bases and J by 7 bases, with 12 bases between. CDR3 sequence (DNA): TGTGCCATCAGTCCAGAGAGGGGAAATTCACCCCTCCACTTT. Translated: CAISPERGNSPLHF.

The genes are TRBV5-6 and TRBJ2-3; D remains unclear. Germline V gives CDR1 SGHDT, CDR2 YYEEEE. The germline V and J ends were trimmed by 4 bases and 2 bases, with 14 bases remaining between them. This CDR3 is 15 amino acids long. This chain's CDR3 is CASSVISIVTDTQYF. The DNA for the CDR3 is TGTGCCAGCAGCGTGATATCGATCGTCACAGATACGCAGTATTTT.